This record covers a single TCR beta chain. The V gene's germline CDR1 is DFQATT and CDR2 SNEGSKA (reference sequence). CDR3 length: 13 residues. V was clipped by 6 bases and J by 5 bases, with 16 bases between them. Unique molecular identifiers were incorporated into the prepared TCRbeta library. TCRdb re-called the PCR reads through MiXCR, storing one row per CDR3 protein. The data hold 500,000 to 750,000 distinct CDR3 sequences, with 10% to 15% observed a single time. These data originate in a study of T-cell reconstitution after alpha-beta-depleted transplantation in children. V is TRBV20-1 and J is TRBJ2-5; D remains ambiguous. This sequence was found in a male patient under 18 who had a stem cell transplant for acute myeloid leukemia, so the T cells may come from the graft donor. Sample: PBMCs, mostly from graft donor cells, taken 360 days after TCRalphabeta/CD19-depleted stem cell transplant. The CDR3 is CSAESAIRETQYF. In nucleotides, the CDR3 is TGCAGTGCCGAGTCGGCCATACGGGAGACCCAGTACTTC.